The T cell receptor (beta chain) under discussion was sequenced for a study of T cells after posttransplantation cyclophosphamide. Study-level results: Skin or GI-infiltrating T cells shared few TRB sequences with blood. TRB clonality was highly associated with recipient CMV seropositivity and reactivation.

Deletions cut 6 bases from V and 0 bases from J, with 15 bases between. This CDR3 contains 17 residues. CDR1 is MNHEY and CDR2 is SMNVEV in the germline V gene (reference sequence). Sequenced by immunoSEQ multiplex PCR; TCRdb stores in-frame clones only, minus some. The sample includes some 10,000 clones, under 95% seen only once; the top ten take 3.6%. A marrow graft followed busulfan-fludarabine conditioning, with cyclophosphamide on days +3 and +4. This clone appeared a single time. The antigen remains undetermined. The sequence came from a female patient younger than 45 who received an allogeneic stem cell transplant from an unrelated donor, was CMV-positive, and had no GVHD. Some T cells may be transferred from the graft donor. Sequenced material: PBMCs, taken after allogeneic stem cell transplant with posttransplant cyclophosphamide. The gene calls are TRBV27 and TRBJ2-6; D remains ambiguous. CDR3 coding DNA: TGTGCCAGCAGCCGCTCGGTGGGCACCTCTGGGGCCAACGTCCTGACTTTC. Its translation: CASSRSVGTSGANVLTF.